This TCR beta chain came from a study of T cells in tuberculosis. Background on the study: Sequenced TCRs come from CD1B-GMM tetramer-binding T cells. A South African cohort included IGRA-negative adolescents, latently infected IGRA-positive adolescents and adults with active tuberculosis.

Study findings and constraints: Samples were chosen by availability of cryopreserved specimens. Using the GMM-specific repertoire gave around 90% accuracy versus around 70% with motifs.

The method was immunoSEQ multiplex PCR; TCRdb's version includes in-frame clones alone and lacks a portion of them. The repertoire includes about 49,000 clones, roughly 96% of them detected once, and 1.4% sits in the top ten. The CDR3 extends over 16 amino acids. Germline assignment: CDR1 MNHEY and CDR2 SMNVEV (reference sequence). Between the trimmed V and J ends, which lost 1 base and 0 bases, there was a span of 13 bases. Described time point: new active TB diagnosis, blood taken before or within 7 days of starting treatment. Note on this clone: Its antigen is undetermined.

This clonotype was sampled from an adult with tuberculosis. The chain is built from TRBV27 and TRBJ2-7; the D gene is possibly TRBD2 (6 bases). The material sequenced was PBMCs, taken at tuberculosis diagnosis. The CDR3 protein is CASSLLGGASSYEQYF. CDR3 DNA sequence: TGTGCCAGCAGTTTATTGGGCGGGGCCAGCTCCTACGAGCAGTACTTC.